This T cell receptor (beta chain) was identified in a study of blood T cells in healthy people across ages. Points from the study as a whole: The study found TCR beta diversity correlated strongly with naive T cell percentage. When set beside aged donors, long-lived donors presented more naive CD4+ cells and higher diversity.

Alongside a J-beta primer mix, a sample-barcoded 5' primer served in a second PCR lasting about 6 to 11 cycles. MiXCR, run by TCRdb on the 5' RACE reads, gives a single entry per CDR3 protein. The table lists around 1,700,000 distinct CDR3 sequences, 28% of them singletons. Each of the donors had approximately 10 milliliters of peripheral blood drawn into EDTA-treated Vacutainer tubes. Details on this clonotype: Its target is unknown.

V gave up 6 bases and J gave up 4 bases, with 9 bases separating them. This CDR3 region has 12 residues. The specimen sequenced was blood. The chain uses TRBV12-3 or TRBV12-4 and TRBJ2-5; a weak D match, TRBD2 (5 bases). The receptor comes from a woman between 25 and 40 years old in good health. The CDR3 sequence is CASRVSGETQYF. Written as DNA, the CDR3 is TGTGCCAGCAGAGTGAGCGGAGAGACCCAGTACTTC.